Following are 28 T cell receptor beta chains from one sample sequenced in a study of T cell changes during pregnancy in multiple sclerosis. Some clones are missing from TCRdb's copy, which holds only in-frame ones; the method was immunoSEQ multiplex PCR. The sample consists of 55,000 to 75,000 clones, around 91% of them appearing once. The source was peripheral blood, collected in the third trimester of pregnancy. The receptors originated from a female donor in good health, enrolled as a control in a pregnancy study.

The chain joins TRBV15 to TRBJ2-6; D is ambiguous. The V and J ends lost 0 bases and 0 bases respectively, with 9 bases between them. Germline values: CDR1 LNHNV, CDR2 YYDKDF (reference sequence). This CDR3 has 17 amino acids. The CDR3 sequence: CATSREYWSSGANVLTF. CDR3 nucleotides: TGTGCCACCAGCAGAGAATACTGGAGCTCTGGGGCCAACGTCCTGACTTTC.

The chain carries TRBV2 and TRBJ2-4, with D tentatively TRBD1 (6 bases). This CDR3 has 15 residues. V lost 6 bases and J 1 base, leaving 13 bases between the germline ends. Looked up from germline, CDR1 is SNHLY and CDR2 is FYNNEI. The CDR3 spells CASSGTHNAKNIQYF. The DNA for the CDR3 is TGTGCCAGCAGCGGGACACACAACGCCAAAAACATTCAGTACTTC. The full variable domain, rest sourced from reference TRBV2 and TRBJ2-4, is EPEVTQTPSHQVTQMGQEVILRCVPISNHLYFYWYRQILGQKVEFLVSFYNNEISEKSEIFDDQFSVERPDGSNFTLKIRSTKLEDSAMYFCASSGTHNAKNIQYFGAGTRLSVL.

The rearrangement links TRBV6-6 to TRBJ2-1; a possible D gene is TRBD2 (6 bases). Germline V gene lookup returns CDR1 MNHNY and CDR2 SVGAGI (reference sequence). There are 12 residues in the CDR3. Trimming removed 4 bases from V and 10 bases from J, with 11 bases in between. The CDR3 sequence is CASSSGVGEQFF. CDR3 DNA sequence: TGTGCCAGCAGTTCGGGGGTTGGGGAGCAGTTCTTC.

Here the CDR3 DNA reads TGCAGTGTCAGGAGGCAATTCGAAGCTTTCTTT. This codes for CSVRRQFEAFF. The chain links TRBV20-1 to TRBJ1-1, with D uncertain. The CDR3 totals 11 residues. Trimming left V 7 bases short and J 8 bases short, with 14 bases between. Looked up from germline, CDR1 is DFQATT and CDR2 is SNEGSKA (reference sequence).

This chain links TRBV30 with TRBJ2-7, with 7 bases that match TRBD1. With V trimmed by 4 bases and J by 13 bases, 16 bases remained unmatched. This CDR3 is built from 13 residues. The germline V gene has CDR1 GTSNPN and CDR2 SVGIG (reference sequence). CDR3: CAWNRARDRAPYF. The CDR3 coding sequence is TGTGCCTGGAATCGAGCACGTGACAGGGCCCCTTACTTC.

This chain uses TRBV25-1 with TRBJ1-2; no reliable D call. V was cut by 4 bases and J by 8 bases, with 5 bases left in between. CDR3 size: 10 residues. Germline V gene lookup returns CDR1 MGHDK and CDR2 SYGVNS. Here the CDR3 reads CASSAEGYTF. Here the CDR3 DNA reads TGTGCCAGCAGTGCTGAGGGCTACACCTTC.

The chain links TRBV4-3 to TRBJ1-2; TRBD1 is a possible D gene (6 bases). The CDR3 is made up of 14 amino acids. Germline values: CDR1 LGHNA, CDR2 YSLEER. V lost 0 bases, J lost 8 bases, and 13 bases lay in between. The CDR3 nucleotides are TGCGCCAGCAGCCAAGATGGACAGTCCAAGGGCTACACCTTC. Translating gives CASSQDGQSKGYTF.

V is TRBV2 and J is TRBJ1-2; the D is unclear. With 1 base removed from V and 3 bases from J, the gap between germline ends came to 9 bases. CDR3 length equals 14 residues. Germline V gene lookup returns CDR1 SNHLY and CDR2 FYNNEI. CDR3 DNA: TGTGCCAGCAGTGAAGAGAGAGGGCACTATGGCTACACCTTC. It encodes CASSEERGHYGYTF.

The V and J genes are TRBV5-6 and TRBJ2-7, with D hard to call. The V end lost 1 base, the J end lost 1 base, and 3 bases lay between the germline ends. The CDR3 length is 12 residues. The germline V gene has CDR1 SGHDT and CDR2 YYEEEE. The CDR3 coding sequence is TGTGCCAGCAGCTTGCTTTCCTACGAGCAGTACTTC. Its protein product is CASSLLSYEQYF.

The CDR3: CASSTGTLAKNIQYF. For the CDR3, the DNA is TGTGCCAGCAGTACAGGGACCCTAGCCAAAAACATTCAGTACTTC. The chain is built from TRBV2 and TRBJ2-4; a weak D match, TRBD1 (6 bases). CDR3 length equals 15 residues. Trimming removed 5 bases from V and 0 bases from J, with 11 bases in between. The germline CDR1 and CDR2 sequences are SNHLY and FYNNEI.

The J gene is TRBJ1-3, the V gene TRBV7-9, with unresolved D. The germline V gene encodes CDR1 SEHNR and CDR2 FQNEAQ (reference sequence). This CDR3 contains 12 residues. The CDR3 region is CGARFSGNTIYF. The CDR3 DNA reads as TGTGGGGCTCGGTTCTCTGGAAACACCATATATTTT.

This clone was observed a few times. The V gene is TRBV7-9, the J gene TRBJ1-4, with 12 bases fitting TRBD1. Germline V gene lookup returns CDR1 SEHNR and CDR2 FQNEAQ (reference sequence). The CDR3 consists of 15 residues. The trim removed 3 bases at V and 7 bases at J, leaving 3 bases unmatched. The chain's CDR3 is CASSLGDRGPEKLFF. The CDR3 DNA sequence: TGTGCCAGCAGCTTGGGGGACAGGGGGCCTGAAAAACTGTTTTTT.

This chain uses TRBV19 with TRBJ2-7; possible D gene TRBD1, 5 bases. With 9 bases removed from V and 8 bases from J, the gap between germline ends came to 20 bases. The CDR3 extends over 13 amino acids. Germline V CDR1 and CDR2: LNHDA, SQIVND (reference sequence). CDR3 DNA: TGTGCCAGCTCCCAGGGTCCCGACCTAAAGCAGTACTTC. This gives the protein CASSQGPDLKQYF.

This clone was counted only a few times. This chain links TRBV27 with TRBJ2-7, with 7 bases fitting TRBD1. V dropped 5 bases and J dropped 2; count of bases not matched to a gene: 3. The germline V gene encodes CDR1 MNHEY and CDR2 SMNVEV (reference sequence). The CDR3 is 13 amino acids. DNA for the CDR3: TGTGCCAGCAGTGACAGGGTAGCCTACGAGCAGTACTTC. It codes for CASSDRVAYEQYF.

The chain couples TRBV30 to TRBJ1-1; D is ambiguous. The CDR3 has 12 residues. CDR1 GTSNPN and CDR2 SVGIG come from the germline V gene (reference sequence). V gave up 3 bases and J gave up 13 bases, with 18 bases separating them. The CDR3 sequence: CAWSRGSQDGFF. The CDR3 DNA follows: TGTGCCTGGAGCCGCGGGAGCCAGGATGGTTTCTTT.

The chain uses TRBV7-2 and TRBJ1-4; tentative D call: TRBD1 (5 bases). The V end was cut by 1 base, the J end by 4 bases, with 10 bases between. CDR3 length equals 15 residues. Germline loops: CDR1 SGHTA, CDR2 FQGNSA. The CDR3 here is CASSLGGALNEKLFF. The CDR3 nucleotides are TGTGCCAGCAGCTTAGGTGGGGCGCTTAATGAAAAACTGTTTTTT.

The chain links TRBV5-1 to TRBJ2-7, with 9 bases lining up with TRBD1. The germline V gene encodes CDR1 SGHRS and CDR2 YFSETQ. The CDR3 contains 21 residues. The V segment lost 3 bases and the J segment 3 bases; nucleotides outside the gene matches: 25. CDR3 nucleotide sequence: TGCGCCAGCAGCTCCTCCCTAAATCAGATACAGGGGGCTAGCGTTTTCTACGAGCAGTACTTC. Translation: CASSSSLNQIQGASVFYEQYF.

The rearrangement links TRBV5-1 to TRBJ1-6; 10 bases agree with TRBD1. With V trimmed by 7 bases and J by 3 bases, 1 base remained unmatched. The germline gives CDR1 SGHRS, CDR2 YFSETQ. The CDR3 totals 14 residues. The CDR3 DNA reads as TGCGCCAGCGGGACAGGGGACTATAATTCACCCCTCCACTTT. Protein sequence: CASGTGDYNSPLHF.

The chain is built from TRBV18 and TRBJ2-7; tentative D call: TRBD2 (6 bases). Germline CDR1 is KGHSH and CDR2 is LQKENI. CDR3 size: 16 residues. Trimming removed 2 bases from V and 5 bases from J, with 19 bases in between. This CDR3 reads CASSPDQVLTGDEQYF. Written as DNA, the CDR3 is TGTGCCAGCTCACCAGATCAAGTCTTAACGGGAGACGAGCAGTACTTC.

The genes are TRBV18 and TRBJ2-1; 7 nucleotides match TRBD1. Germline V gives CDR1 KGHSH, CDR2 LQKENI. The CDR3 consists of 16 residues. The J segment lost 7 bases and the V segment lost 3 bases, leaving 12 bases of the junction unmatched. CDR3 sequence reads: CASSPLRTGLTNEQFF. CDR3 DNA: TGTGCCAGCTCACCTCTCCGGACAGGTTTGACAAATGAGCAGTTCTTC. Supplemented by reference TRBV18 and TRBJ2-1, the full variable domain reads NAGVMQNPRHLVRRRGQEARLRCSPMKGHSHVYWYRQLPEEGLKFMVYLQKENIIDESGMPKERFSAEFPKEGPSILRIQQVVRGDSAAYFCASSPLRTGLTNEQFFGPGTRLTVL.

The rearrangement uses TRBV6-5 and TRBJ1-5; 7 bases align to TRBD1. The junction had 8 bases not matched to a gene; V was cut back by 6 bases and J by 3 bases. This CDR3 region has 15 residues. Germline V gives CDR1 MNHEY, CDR2 SVGAGI. CDR3 coding DNA: TGTGCCAGCAGACCAACAGGGGCGGACAATCAGCCCCAGCATTTT. It codes for CASRPTGADNQPQHF.

This chain uses TRBV7-2 with TRBJ1-2; TRBD1 aligns across 8 bases. The CDR3 consists of 13 residues. Germline V gene lookup returns CDR1 SGHTA and CDR2 FQGNSA. V lost 3 bases and J lost 6; bases outside the gene matches: 3. The CDR3: CASSLQGADGYTF. CDR3 bases: TGTGCCAGCAGCTTGCAGGGGGCCGATGGCTACACCTTC.

The rearrangement joins TRBV5-1 to TRBJ2-1; 7 positions match TRBD2. The CDR3 is 15 amino acids. The germline V gene encodes CDR1 SGHRS and CDR2 YFSETQ. V shed 0 bases, J shed 0 bases, and the junction held 0 bases outside the gene matches. Here the CDR3 reads CASSLGGGSYNEQFF. The CDR3 nucleotides read TGCGCCAGCAGCTTGGGGGGGGGCTCCTACAATGAGCAGTTCTTC. Full variable domain (missing parts from reference TRBV5-1 and TRBJ2-1): KAGVTQTPRYLIKTRGQQVTLSCSPISGHRSVSWYQQTPGQGLQFLFEYFSETQRNKGNFPGRFSGRQFSNSRSEMNVSTLELGDSALYLCASSLGGGSYNEQFFGPGTRLTVL.

V gene TRBV10-3 combines with J gene TRBJ1-4; 9 bases match TRBD1. J was trimmed by 5 bases and V by 2 bases; bases with no gene match: 0. CDR1 and CDR2 from the germline V gene are ENHRY and SYGVKD. CDR3 length: 14 amino acids. The CDR3 region is CAISEGTGNEKLFF. The CDR3, as DNA: TGTGCCATCAGTGAGGGGACAGGGAATGAAAAACTGTTTTTT.

The V gene is TRBV7-2, the J gene TRBJ2-7, with D uncertain. The length of the CDR3 is 14 residues. V gave up 6 bases and J gave up 1 base, with 13 bases separating them. Per the germline V gene, CDR1 is SGHTA and CDR2 is FQGNSA. The CDR3 spells CASRSPGNSYEQYF. The CDR3 DNA sequence: TGTGCCAGCAGGTCGCCAGGTAATTCCTACGAGCAGTACTTC.

In DNA, the CDR3 is TGTGCCAGTAGTATAGTATTACTCGCAGATACGCAGTATTTT. It encodes CASSIVLLADTQYF. This chain connects TRBV19 to TRBJ2-3; unclear D gene. CDR1 and CDR2 from the germline V gene are LNHDA and SQIVND (reference sequence). The CDR3 spans 14 residues. V was shortened by 1 base and J by 4 bases, with 9 bases between the two germline ends.

This chain connects TRBV15 to TRBJ1-4, with 7 nucleotides matching TRBD1. CDR1 and CDR2 from the germline V gene are LNHNV and YYDKDF (reference sequence). The CDR3 is 16 residues long. J was trimmed by 4 bases and V by 1 base; bases with no gene match: 6. The CDR3 protein is CATSRGAGTVNEKLFF. In nucleotides, the CDR3 is TGTGCCACCAGCAGAGGGGCGGGGACAGTTAATGAAAAACTGTTTTTT.

The chain carries TRBV6-5 and TRBJ1-1; D uncertain. The length of the CDR3 is 13 residues. V was clipped by 8 bases and J by 11 bases, with 21 bases between them. The germline CDR1 and CDR2 sequences are MNHEY and SVGAGI. CDR3 region: CASRPPQAQLAFF. The CDR3 DNA follows: TGTGCCAGCCGACCCCCGCAAGCGCAGTTGGCTTTCTTT.